This TCR beta chain is from a study of siplizumab effects on memory and regulatory T cells. Germline V gene lookup returns CDR1 SGHNT and CDR2 YENEEA. Between the trimmed V and J ends, which lost 1 base and 4 bases, there was a span of 10 bases. The CDR3 loop spans 14 amino acids. Generated by immunoSEQ multiplex PCR, the TCRdb table keeps only in-frame clones and is missing some. Of about 94,000 clones in the sample, about 94% were seen once. The receptor's source is a human donor in good health. The source material was non-Treg CD4+ T cells sorted from blood. The V and J genes are TRBV11-3 and TRBJ2-5; D is tentatively TRBD1 or TRBD2 (5 bases each). The CDR3 coding sequence is TGTGCCAGCAGCTTAGGGATGGGGGTAGAGACCCAGTACTTC. It codes for CASSLGMGVETQYF.